One sample yielded the 10 T cell receptor beta chains listed below, sequenced in a study of cytomegalovirus exposure and HLA in healthy donors. Sequencing used immunoSEQ multiplex PCR; TCRdb keeps in-frame clones, though not all of them. The sample records under 100,000 clones, approximately 96% being singletons. The source material was PBMCs. The receptors come from a young man in good health and CMV-seronegative.

The table lists this clone with a count of one. V usage is TRBV30 and J usage is TRBJ2-3; tentatively, D is TRBD2 (5 bases). The CDR3 loop spans 15 amino acids. V gave up 2 bases and J gave up 2 bases, with 14 bases separating them. CDR1 and CDR2 from the germline V gene are GTSNPN and SVGIG (reference sequence). This CDR3 is CAWSTRYGNTDTQYF. The CDR3 region has the DNA TGTGCCTGGAGTACCAGATACGGGAACACAGATACGCAGTATTTT. The full variable domain, in which reference TRBV30 and TRBJ2-3 provide the parts outside the CDR3, is SQTIHQWPATLVQPVGSPLSLECTVEGTSNPNLYWYRQAAGRGLQLLFYSVGIGQISSEVPQNLSASRPQDRQFILSSKKLLLSDSGFYLCAWSTRYGNTDTQYFGPGTRLTVL.

The chain carries TRBV28 and TRBJ2-5, with D tentatively TRBD2 (5 bases). CDR1 MDHEN and CDR2 SYDVKM come from the germline V gene. V lost 3 bases to trimming and J lost 2 bases, with 7 bases between them. The CDR3 extends over 13 amino acids. CDR3 DNA sequence: TGTGCCAGCAGTTTCGGACTGCAAGAGACCCAGTACTTC. This encodes CASSFGLQETQYF.

This clone has a handful of counts. This chain joins TRBV15 and TRBJ1-5; D possibly corresponds to TRBD1 (5 bases). Trimming stripped 4 bases from V and 4 bases from J, with 11 bases between. Germline V lookup: CDR1 LNHNV, CDR2 YYDKDF (reference sequence). The CDR3 is 14 residues long. The chain's CDR3 is CATSKTRVNQPQHF. CDR3 coding DNA: TGTGCCACCAGCAAAACCAGGGTGAATCAGCCCCAGCATTTT.

The rearrangement uses TRBV7-3 and TRBJ2-5, with 14 bases aligning to TRBD2. V was clipped by 2 bases and J by 5 bases; unmatched bases: 4. Per germline, CDR1 SGHTA and CDR2 FQGTGA. This CDR3 has 16 amino acids. CDR3 amino acids: CASSLGLAGGWETQYF. CDR3 bases: TGTGCCAGCAGCTTAGGACTAGCGGGAGGATGGGAGACCCAGTACTTC.

This chain links TRBV30 with TRBJ1-2, with D unresolved. CDR1 GTSNPN and CDR2 SVGIG come from the germline V gene (reference sequence). There are 13 residues in the CDR3. V was clipped by 0 bases and J by 7 bases, with 12 bases between them. The CDR3: CAWSVEPRGGYTF. In DNA form, the CDR3 reads TGTGCCTGGAGTGTCGAGCCGCGGGGTGGCTACACCTTC.

V is TRBV5-1 and J is TRBJ2-7, with 8 bases that match TRBD2. V was pared by 6 bases and J by 4 bases, with 18 bases of the junction left unmatched. Germline loops: CDR1 SGHRS, CDR2 YFSETQ. This CDR3 has 17 residues. CDR3 loop: CASNPGGAAGANYEQYF. The CDR3 nucleotides are TGCGCCAGCAACCCGGGGGGGGCGGCAGGGGCGAATTACGAGCAGTACTTC.

The rearrangement joins TRBV7-9 to TRBJ2-7; unclear D gene. The CDR3 has 12 residues. Trimming stripped 0 bases from V and 5 bases from J, with 5 bases between. Germline loops: CDR1 SEHNR, CDR2 FQNEAQ (reference sequence). This CDR3 reads CASSLARDEQYF. The CDR3 bases are TGTGCCAGCAGCTTAGCGAGAGACGAGCAGTACTTC.

The chain links TRBV7-8 to TRBJ2-5, with 7 bases lining up with TRBD2. The J segment lost 3 bases and the V segment lost 0 bases, leaving 7 bases of the junction unmatched. Germline V CDR1 and CDR2: SGHVS, FQNEAQ. The CDR3 runs to 16 residues. In DNA, the CDR3 is TGTGCCAGCAGCTTAGCTATGGGACTAAAGAAAGAGACCCAGTACTTC. Translating it yields CASSLAMGLKKETQYF.

This rearrangement joins TRBV30 to TRBJ2-2; D is undetermined. CDR1 GTSNPN and CDR2 SVGIG come from the germline V gene (reference sequence). The CDR3 is 12 amino acids. Between the trimmed V and J ends, which lost 5 bases and 1 base, there was a span of 5 bases. Here the CDR3 DNA reads TGTGCCTGGCGGAGGAACACCGGGGAGCTGTTTTTT. It encodes CAWRRNTGELFF. The complete variable domain, with remaining parts taken from reference TRBV30 and TRBJ2-2, reads SQTIHQWPATLVQPVGSPLSLECTVEGTSNPNLYWYRQAAGRGLQLLFYSVGIGQISSEVPQNLSASRPQDRQFILSSKKLLLSDSGFYLCAWRRNTGELFFGEGSRLTVL.

This chain joins TRBV7-6 and TRBJ2-3; 7 positions agree with TRBD1. Germline CDR1 and CDR2: SGHVS and FNYEAQ. With 5 bases clipped from V and 2 bases from J, the junction kept 16 bases outside the gene matches. The CDR3 is 18 residues long. CDR3 in amino acids: CASSRRTGTEITTDTQYF. The CDR3, as DNA: TGTGCCAGCAGCCGACGTACCGGGACAGAGATCACCACAGATACGCAGTATTTT.